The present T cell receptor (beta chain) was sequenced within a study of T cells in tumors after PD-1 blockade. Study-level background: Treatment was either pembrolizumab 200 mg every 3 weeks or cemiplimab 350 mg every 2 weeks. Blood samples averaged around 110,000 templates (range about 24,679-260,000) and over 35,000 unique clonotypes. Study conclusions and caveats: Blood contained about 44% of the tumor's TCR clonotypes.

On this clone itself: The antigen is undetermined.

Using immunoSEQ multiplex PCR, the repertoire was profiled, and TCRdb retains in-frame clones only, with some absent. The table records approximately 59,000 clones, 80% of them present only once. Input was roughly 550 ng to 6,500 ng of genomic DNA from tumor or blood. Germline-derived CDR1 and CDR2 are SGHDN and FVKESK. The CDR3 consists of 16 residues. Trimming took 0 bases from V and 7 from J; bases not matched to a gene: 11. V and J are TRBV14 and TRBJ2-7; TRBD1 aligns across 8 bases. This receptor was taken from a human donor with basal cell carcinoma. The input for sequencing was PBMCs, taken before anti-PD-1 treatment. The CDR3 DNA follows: TGTGCCAGCAGCCAAGATTCTTCAGGGGGCCCACTAGAGCAGTACTTC. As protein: CASSQDSSGGPLEQYF.